These 22 T cell receptor beta chains came from one sample sequenced in a study of blood T cell repertoires in COVID-19. Measured with immunoSEQ multiplex PCR; TCRdb has only the in-frame clones, and not every one. The sample has roughly 68,000 clones, 80% to 90% seen once. Sequenced sample: PBMCs or T cells enriched from blood (not recorded which). The receptor source for this set is a woman aged 35 to 49 with acute COVID-19.

The chain couples TRBV28 to TRBJ1-1, with 8 bases identical to TRBD1. V dropped 7 bases and J dropped 8; count of bases not matched to a gene: 3. Germline V gene sequence: CDR1 MDHEN, CDR2 SYDVKM. This CDR3 is 11 amino acids long. The CDR3 reads CASTWDREAFF. In DNA, the CDR3 is TGTGCCAGCACTTGGGACAGGGAAGCTTTCTTT.

The genes are TRBV28 and TRBJ1-5, with 8 bases lining up with TRBD1. The CDR3 extends over 16 amino acids. The V gene end was trimmed by 3 bases and the J gene end by 5 bases; junction bases not matched to a gene: 9. The germline V gene encodes CDR1 MDHEN and CDR2 SYDVKM. CDR3 nucleotides: TGTGCCAGCAGTTTTCCTACAGGGGGAACCCATCAGCCCCAGCATTTT. This gives the protein CASSFPTGGTHQPQHF.

V is TRBV6-2 or TRBV6-3 and J is TRBJ2-3; 11 bases are shared with TRBD2. CDR1 is MNHEY, CDR2 SVGEGT, per germline. This CDR3 spans 15 amino acids. The J segment lost 2 bases and the V segment lost 4 bases, leaving 2 bases of the junction unmatched. CDR3 loop: CASSLAGGYTDTQYF. The CDR3 nucleotides are TGTGCCAGCAGTTTAGCGGGAGGGTACACAGATACGCAGTATTTT.

V gene TRBV19 combines with J gene TRBJ2-3; TRBD1 matches at 9 bases. The CDR3 runs to 19 residues. Germline V CDR1 and CDR2: LNHDA, SQIVND (reference sequence). V shed 5 bases and J 1 base; nucleotides not matched to a gene: 16. CDR3 in DNA: TGTGCCAGTAGTTCATCCGGGACAGGGTTTTCCCCCCGCACAGATACGCAGTATTTT. It specifies CASSSSGTGFSPRTDTQYF.

This chain connects TRBV4-1 to TRBJ1-2; 8 nucleotides match TRBD1. V lost 1 base, J lost 4 bases, and 5 bases stayed unmatched. The germline V gene has CDR1 MGHRA and CDR2 YSYEKL. CDR3 length: 15 amino acids. The CDR3 nucleotides are TGCGCCAGCAGCCAAGCAGGGGGCGCAGTCTATGGCTACACCTTC. Its translation is CASSQAGGAVYGYTF.

The chain carries TRBV6-5 and TRBJ2-7, with 10 bases identical to TRBD2. This CDR3 has 15 amino acids. Germline V lookup: CDR1 MNHEY, CDR2 SVGAGI. Trimming at V came to 7 bases and at J to 5 bases, leaving 11 bases not matched to a gene. The CDR3 DNA is TGTGCCAGCATGACCCAGCGGGAGGGAGGGAACGAGCAGTACTTC. Its translation: CASMTQREGGNEQYF.

This clone was recorded a few times. This chain links TRBV9 with TRBJ2-3; possibly TRBD2 for D (7 bases). Germline CDR1 reads SGDLS; CDR2 reads YYNGEE. The V gene lost 1 base and the J gene lost 2 bases, with 11 bases spanning the gap. The CDR3 spans 15 residues. CDR3 bases: TGTGCCAGCAGCGTAAGGGGGGGCGTCACAGATACGCAGTATTTT. Its protein is CASSVRGGVTDTQYF. Variable domain in full (rest from reference TRBV9 and TRBJ2-3): DSGVTQTPKHLITATGQRVTLRCSPRSGDLSVYWYQQSLDQGLQFLIQYYNGEERAKGNILERFSAQQFPDLHSELNLSSLELGDSALYFCASSVRGGVTDTQYFGPGTRLTVL.

The chain uses TRBV24-1 and TRBJ2-5; D possibly corresponds to TRBD1 (5 bases). The CDR3 is 14 residues long. Germline CDR1 reads KGHDR; CDR2 reads SFDVKD. V was pared by 3 bases and J by 1 base, with 8 bases between. The CDR3 DNA is TGTGCCACCAGTGATCCAGGGTCCCAAGAGACCCAGTACTTC. As protein: CATSDPGSQETQYF.

The chain carries TRBV2 and TRBJ1-1; no reliable D call. The CDR3 spans 14 residues. V dropped 7 bases and J dropped 1 base, with 13 bases sitting between them. Germline V CDR1 and CDR2: SNHLY, FYNNEI. CDR3 in amino acids: CASTESWANTEAFF. CDR3 in DNA: TGTGCCAGCACCGAGAGTTGGGCGAACACTGAAGCTTTCTTT.

The gene calls are TRBV13 and TRBJ1-2; D is possibly TRBD1 (6 bases). Trimming stripped 3 bases from V and 6 bases from J, with 17 bases between. Germline CDR1 and CDR2: PRHDT and FYEKMQ (reference sequence). This CDR3 spans 15 amino acids. In nucleotides, the CDR3 is TGTGCCAGCAGCTTGGGCGACAGGAAGAGTAATGGCTACACCTTC. It is translated as CASSLGDRKSNGYTF.

The table lists this clone with a few counts. The J gene is TRBJ1-5, the V gene TRBV7-6; D is unclear. The CDR3 has 15 amino acids. Trimming stripped 3 bases from V and 2 bases from J, with 11 bases between. The V gene's germline CDR1 is SGHVS and CDR2 FNYEAQ. CDR3 coding DNA: TGTGCCAGCAGCTTGGGCCACGGGGGCAATCAGCCCCAGCATTTT. This sequence encodes CASSLGHGGNQPQHF. The complete variable domain, with remaining parts taken from reference TRBV7-6 and TRBJ1-5, reads GAGVSQSPRYKVTKRGQDVALRCDPISGHVSLYWYRQALGQGPEFLTYFNYEAQQDKSGLPNDRFSAERPEGSISTLTIQRTEQRDSAMYRCASSLGHGGNQPQHFGDGTRLSIL.

This rearrangement joins TRBV28 to TRBJ1-5, with D perhaps TRBD1 (6 bases). The V and J ends lost 3 bases and 5 bases respectively, with 14 bases between them. Germline CDR1 is MDHEN and CDR2 is SYDVKM. The CDR3 consists of 15 residues. CDR3 coding DNA: TGTGCCAGCAGTTTCGGCAGGGGATTTCATCAGCCCCAGCATTTT. This gives the protein CASSFGRGFHQPQHF.

This chain uses TRBV19 with TRBJ2-5; possible D gene TRBD2, 5 bases. The germline CDR1 and CDR2 sequences are LNHDA and SQIVND (reference sequence). The CDR3 extends over 13 amino acids. Trimming took 5 bases from V and 5 from J, leaving 12 bases between them. CDR3 sequence (DNA): TGTGCCAGTAGTGAGGGTAACTCGGAGACCCAGTACTTC. It translates to CASSEGNSETQYF.

CDR3 sequence reads: CASSRDSSNYGYTF. CDR3 coding DNA: TGTGCCAGCAGTAGGGACAGCAGTAACTATGGCTACACCTTC. This sequence joins TRBV6-5 and TRBJ1-2, with 7 nucleotides matching TRBD1. The CDR3 length is 14 residues. The V gene end was trimmed by 5 bases and the J gene end by 1 base; junction bases not matched to a gene: 4. Germline V CDR1 and CDR2: MNHEY, SVGAGI.

The chain couples TRBV27 to TRBJ1-5; D unresolved. There are 13 residues in the CDR3. The V and J ends lost 4 bases and 10 bases respectively, with 14 bases between them. Germline V gene data show CDR1 as MNHEY and CDR2 as SMNVEV (reference sequence). The CDR3 DNA sequence: TGTGCCAGCAGTTATTCGGTTGACTATCCCCAGCATTTT. Protein: CASSYSVDYPQHF.

The chain has TRBV18 and TRBJ1-5; 8 bases map to TRBD1. The CDR3 runs 14 residues. Trimming cost V 3 bases and J 6 bases; bases outside gene matches: 4. Germline V gives CDR1 KGHSH, CDR2 LQKENI. The CDR3, as DNA: TGTGCCAGCTCACCCCAGGGGGCCGGTCAGCCCCAGCATTTT. Translation gives CASSPQGAGQPQHF.

The chain recombines TRBV7-2 with TRBJ1-2, with 7 positions matching TRBD1. Germline V gene lookup returns CDR1 SGHTA and CDR2 FQGNSA. V lost 5 bases, J lost 8 bases, and 8 bases stayed unmatched. CDR3 length: 13 amino acids. This CDR3 is CASSATHRGGYTF. The CDR3 nucleotides are TGTGCCAGCAGCGCCACCCACAGGGGCGGCTACACCTTC.

The gene calls are TRBV5-1 and TRBJ1-5; perhaps TRBD1 as D (5 bases). The CDR3 spans 14 residues. Trimming removed 4 bases at V and 3 bases at J, with 11 bases between. CDR1 is SGHRS and CDR2 is YFSETQ in the germline V gene. CDR3 protein: CASSVDNLNQPQHF. The CDR3 coding sequence is TGCGCCAGCAGCGTGGACAACCTCAATCAGCCCCAGCATTTT.

The rearrangement links TRBV2 to TRBJ1-6; no definite D call. V lost 5 bases, J lost 8 bases, and 10 bases lay in between. In germline, CDR1 is SNHLY, CDR2 FYNNEI. The CDR3 totals 13 residues. The CDR3 DNA is TGTGCCAGCAGTAGACGACTGGATTCACCCCTCCACTTT. Amino acid sequence: CASSRRLDSPLHF.

This clone was counted a few times. This chain links TRBV5-5 with TRBJ2-7; perhaps TRBD1 as D (6 bases). Looked up from germline, CDR1 is SGHKS and CDR2 is YYEKEE (reference sequence). This CDR3 contains 12 residues. The V and J ends lost 8 bases and 5 bases respectively, with 14 bases between them. CDR3 sequence (DNA): TGTGCCAGATTGGGACACCCTCACGAGCAGTACGTC. Translating gives CARLGHPHEQYV.

The chain employs TRBV24-1 and TRBJ2-3; D may be TRBD1 (5 bases). The CDR3 totals 17 residues. Trimming shortened V by 1 base and J by 0 bases, and 13 bases separated the two germline ends. Germline loops: CDR1 KGHDR, CDR2 SFDVKD. The CDR3 sequence is CATSDFLDSPSTDTQYF. As DNA, the CDR3 is TGTGCCACCAGTGATTTCCTAGACAGTCCTAGCACAGATACGCAGTATTTT.

This sequence joins TRBV7-2 and TRBJ2-1; 8 bases fit TRBD1. The CDR3 has 14 residues. Trimming at V came to 8 bases and at J to 6 bases, leaving 9 bases not matched to a gene. From germline, CDR1 is SGHTA and CDR2 FQGNSA. The CDR3 DNA sequence: TGTGCCAGCCGGGATACAGGGGGTGGCAATGAGCAGTTCTTC. It specifies CASRDTGGGNEQFF.